This T cell receptor (beta chain) derives from a study of blood T cell repertoires in COVID-19. Per the original data handling: From reference gene primer amplification, estimates of nucleated cell counts were derived. TCRdb's table, derived via immunoSEQ multiplex PCR, lists solely in-frame clones and lacks some. That table supplies the V and J calls and clone size; D and trimming were determined from the DNA. In the table there are 120,000 or so clones, over 65% of which are singletons. Source material: peripheral blood. The clonotype originates from a human donor with acute or convalescent COVID-19. The donor label of this sample is uncertain.

In DNA form, the CDR3 reads TGCAGCGTGCTAACAGGGGAAGCTTTCTTT. It is translated as CSVLTGEAFF. This chain uses TRBV29-1 with TRBJ1-1; TRBD1 is a possible D gene (6 bases). With 6 bases removed from V and 8 bases from J, the gap between germline ends came to 10 bases. Germline lookup yields CDR1 SQVTM and CDR2 ANQGSEA. This CDR3 region has 10 residues.